This T cell receptor beta chain was sequenced for a study of shared clonotypes between healthy human individuals. Across the whole study: Serving as donors were two women and three men, whose ages spanned 18 to 49.

Here immunoSEQ multiplex PCR was the method, and the copy in TCRdb shows in-frame clones only, minus some. The table has roughly 2.5 million clones, approximately 94% seen once. Naive CD45RA+ and memory CD45RA-negative subsets were split from CD4+ cells. CDR3 length: 16 amino acids. The sample was naive CD4+ T cells sorted from blood. As for subset: CD45RA+ positively selected. The V gene is TRBV21-1, the J gene TRBJ2-7. TRBV21-1 is listed as a pseudogene. This sequence originates from a man aged 18 to 30 in good health. The CDR3 sequence is CASSKVPQGGRDEQYF. In nucleotides, the CDR3 is TGTGCCAGCAGCAAAGTACCTCAGGGGGGGAGGGACGAGCAGTACTTC.